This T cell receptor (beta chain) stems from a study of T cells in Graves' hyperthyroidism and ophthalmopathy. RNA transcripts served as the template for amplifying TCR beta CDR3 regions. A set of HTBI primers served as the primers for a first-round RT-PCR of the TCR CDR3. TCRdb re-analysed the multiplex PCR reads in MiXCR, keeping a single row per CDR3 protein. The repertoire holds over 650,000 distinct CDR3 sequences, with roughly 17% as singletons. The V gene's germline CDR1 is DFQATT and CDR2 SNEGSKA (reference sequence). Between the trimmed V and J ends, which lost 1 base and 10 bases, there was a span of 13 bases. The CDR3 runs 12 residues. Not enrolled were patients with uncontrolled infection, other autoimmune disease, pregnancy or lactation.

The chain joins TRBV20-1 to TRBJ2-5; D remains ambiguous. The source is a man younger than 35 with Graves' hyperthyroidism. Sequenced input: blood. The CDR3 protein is CSARVGNKLQYF. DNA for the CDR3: TGCAGTGCTAGAGTAGGGAACAAGCTCCAGTACTTC.